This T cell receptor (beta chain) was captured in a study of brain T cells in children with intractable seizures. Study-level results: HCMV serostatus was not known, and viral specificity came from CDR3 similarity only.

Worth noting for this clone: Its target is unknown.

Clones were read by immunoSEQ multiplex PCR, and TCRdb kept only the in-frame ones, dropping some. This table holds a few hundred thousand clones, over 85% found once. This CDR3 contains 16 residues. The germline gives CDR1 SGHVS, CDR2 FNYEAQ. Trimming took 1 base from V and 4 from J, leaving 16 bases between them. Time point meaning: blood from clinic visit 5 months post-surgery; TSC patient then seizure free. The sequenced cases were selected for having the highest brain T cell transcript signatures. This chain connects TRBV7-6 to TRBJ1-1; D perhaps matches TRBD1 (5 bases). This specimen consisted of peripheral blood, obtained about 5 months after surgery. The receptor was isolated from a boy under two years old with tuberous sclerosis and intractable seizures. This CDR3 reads CASSLVMGGEVTEAFF. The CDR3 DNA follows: TGTGCCAGCAGCTTAGTAATGGGAGGGGAGGTCACTGAAGCTTTCTTT. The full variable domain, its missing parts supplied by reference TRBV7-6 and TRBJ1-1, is GAGVSQSPRYKVTKRGQDVALRCDPISGHVSLYWYRQALGQGPEFLTYFNYEAQQDKSGLPNDRFSAERPEGSISTLTIQRTEQRDSAMYRCASSLVMGGEVTEAFFGQGTRLTVV.